This T cell receptor (beta chain) was identified in a study of cytomegalovirus exposure and HLA in healthy donors. Findings and caveats of the study: Versus the approximately 720-donor mean, an Asian-associated ancestry cluster reportedly showed fewer N-insertions in a later analysis.

The PCR employed 60 Vbeta primers together with 13 Jbeta primers. The repertoire was sequenced with immunoSEQ multiplex PCR; TCRdb's copy has only in-frame clones and lacks some. The sample contains some 90,000 clones, roughly 67% of which appear only once. The V and J ends lost 6 bases and 0 bases respectively, with 9 bases between them. CDR1 LNHDA and CDR2 SQIVND come from the germline V gene (reference sequence). The CDR3 is made up of 14 amino acids. Turning to this clone: Its antigen is unknown.

The V gene is TRBV19, the J gene TRBJ1-3; D perhaps matches TRBD1 (5 bases). The sequenced material came from PBMCs. The receptor was isolated from a boy under 18 in good health and CMV-seropositive. The chain's CDR3 is CASSPGSSGNTIYF. In DNA, the CDR3 is TGTGCCAGTAGCCCAGGGTCCTCTGGAAACACCATATATTTT.